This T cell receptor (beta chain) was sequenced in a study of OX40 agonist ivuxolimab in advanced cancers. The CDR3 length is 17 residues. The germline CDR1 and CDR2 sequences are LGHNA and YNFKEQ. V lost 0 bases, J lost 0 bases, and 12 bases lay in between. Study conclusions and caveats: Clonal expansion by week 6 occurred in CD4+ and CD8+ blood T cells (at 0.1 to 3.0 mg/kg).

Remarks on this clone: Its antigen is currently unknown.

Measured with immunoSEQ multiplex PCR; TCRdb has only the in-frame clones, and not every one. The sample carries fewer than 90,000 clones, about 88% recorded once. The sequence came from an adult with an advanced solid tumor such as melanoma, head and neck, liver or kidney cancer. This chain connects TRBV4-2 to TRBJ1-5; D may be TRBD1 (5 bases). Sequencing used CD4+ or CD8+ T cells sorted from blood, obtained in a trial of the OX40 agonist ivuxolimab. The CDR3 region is CASSQEVATDSNQPQHF. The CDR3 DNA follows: TGTGCCAGCAGCCAAGAAGTCGCGACAGATAGCAATCAGCCCCAGCATTTT.